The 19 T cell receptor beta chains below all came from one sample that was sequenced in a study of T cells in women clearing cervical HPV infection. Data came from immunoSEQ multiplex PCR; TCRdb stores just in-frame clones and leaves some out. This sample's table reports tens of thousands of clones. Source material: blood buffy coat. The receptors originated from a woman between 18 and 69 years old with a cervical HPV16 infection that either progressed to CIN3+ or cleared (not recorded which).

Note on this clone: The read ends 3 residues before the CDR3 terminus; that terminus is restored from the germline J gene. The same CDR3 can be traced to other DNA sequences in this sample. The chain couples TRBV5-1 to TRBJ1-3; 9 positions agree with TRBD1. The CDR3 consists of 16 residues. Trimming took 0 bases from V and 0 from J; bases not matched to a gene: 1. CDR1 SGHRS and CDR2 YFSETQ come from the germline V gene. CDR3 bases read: TGCGCCAGCAGCTTGGGGGGACAGGGCTCTGGAAACACC. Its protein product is CASSLGGQGSGNT. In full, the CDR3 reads CASSLGGQGSGNTIYF.

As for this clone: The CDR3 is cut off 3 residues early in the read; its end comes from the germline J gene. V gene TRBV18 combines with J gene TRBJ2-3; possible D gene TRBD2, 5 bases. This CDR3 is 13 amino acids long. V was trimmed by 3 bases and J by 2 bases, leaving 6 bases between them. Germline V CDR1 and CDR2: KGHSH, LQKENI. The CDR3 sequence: CASSPRATDTQYF. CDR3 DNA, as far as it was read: TGTGCCAGCTCACCGCGGGCCACAGATACG.

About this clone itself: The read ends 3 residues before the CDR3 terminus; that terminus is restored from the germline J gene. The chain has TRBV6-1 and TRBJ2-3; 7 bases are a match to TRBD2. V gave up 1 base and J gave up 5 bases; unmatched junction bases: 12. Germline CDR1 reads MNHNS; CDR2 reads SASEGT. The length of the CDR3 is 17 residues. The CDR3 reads CASSEVLPSGPGDTQYF. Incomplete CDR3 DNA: TGTGCCAGCAGTGAAGTTCTACCTAGCGGACCAGGAGATACG.

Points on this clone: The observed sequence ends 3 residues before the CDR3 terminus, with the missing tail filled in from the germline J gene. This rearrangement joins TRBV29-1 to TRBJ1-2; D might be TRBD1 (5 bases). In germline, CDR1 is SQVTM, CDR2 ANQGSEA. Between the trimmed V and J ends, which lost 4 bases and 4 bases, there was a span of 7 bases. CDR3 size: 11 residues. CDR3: CSVGDFYGYTF. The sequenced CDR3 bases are TGCAGCGTTGGGGACTTCTATGGC.

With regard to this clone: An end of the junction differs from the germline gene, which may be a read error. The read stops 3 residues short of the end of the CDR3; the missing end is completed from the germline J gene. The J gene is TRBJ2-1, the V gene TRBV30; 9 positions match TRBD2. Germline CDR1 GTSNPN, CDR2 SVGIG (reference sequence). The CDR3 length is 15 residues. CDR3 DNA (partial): TGTGCCTGGCGTGTAGCGGGAGCCTCCTACAATGAG. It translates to CAWRVAGASYNE. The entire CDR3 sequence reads CAWRVAGASYNEQFF.

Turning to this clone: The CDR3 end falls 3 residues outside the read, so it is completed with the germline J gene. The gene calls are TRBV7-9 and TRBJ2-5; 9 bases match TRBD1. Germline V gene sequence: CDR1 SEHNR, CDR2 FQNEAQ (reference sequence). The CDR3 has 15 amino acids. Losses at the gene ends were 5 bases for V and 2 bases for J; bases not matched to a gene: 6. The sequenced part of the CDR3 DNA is TGTGCCAGCAGCATGACAGGGGGTGGGCAAGAGACC. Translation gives CASSMTGGGQET. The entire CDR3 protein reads CASSMTGGGQETQYF.

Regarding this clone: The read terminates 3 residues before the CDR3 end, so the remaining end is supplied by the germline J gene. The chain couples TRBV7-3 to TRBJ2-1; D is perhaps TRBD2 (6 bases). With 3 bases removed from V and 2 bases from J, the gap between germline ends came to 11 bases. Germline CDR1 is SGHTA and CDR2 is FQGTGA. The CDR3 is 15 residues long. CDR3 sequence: CASSFPGTPYNEQFF. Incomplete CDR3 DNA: TGTGCCAGCAGCTTCCCCGGGACTCCCTACAATGAG.

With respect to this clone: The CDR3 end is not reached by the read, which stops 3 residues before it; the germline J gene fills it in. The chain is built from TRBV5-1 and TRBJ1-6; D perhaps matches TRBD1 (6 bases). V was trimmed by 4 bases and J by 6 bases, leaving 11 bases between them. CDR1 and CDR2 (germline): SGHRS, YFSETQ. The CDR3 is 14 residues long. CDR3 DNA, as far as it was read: TGCGCCAGCAGCACGAGGACAGTTAATTCACCC. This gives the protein CASSTRTVNSP. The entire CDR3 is CASSTRTVNSPLHF.

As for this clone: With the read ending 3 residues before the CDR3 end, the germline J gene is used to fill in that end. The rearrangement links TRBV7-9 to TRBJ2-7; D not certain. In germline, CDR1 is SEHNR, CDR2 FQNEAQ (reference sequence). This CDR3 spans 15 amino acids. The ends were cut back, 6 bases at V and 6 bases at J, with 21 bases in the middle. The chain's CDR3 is CASSRDSRSRGEQYF. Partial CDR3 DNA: TGTGCCAGCAGTCGTGACTCCAGATCTCGCGGCGAG.

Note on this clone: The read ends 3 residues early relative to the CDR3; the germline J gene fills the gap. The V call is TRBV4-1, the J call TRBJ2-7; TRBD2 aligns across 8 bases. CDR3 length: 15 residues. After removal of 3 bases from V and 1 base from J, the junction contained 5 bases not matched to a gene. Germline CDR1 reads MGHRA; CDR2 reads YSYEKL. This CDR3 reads CASSQLLAASYEQYF. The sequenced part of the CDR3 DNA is TGCGCCAGCAGCCAGTTACTAGCGGCATCCTACGAG.

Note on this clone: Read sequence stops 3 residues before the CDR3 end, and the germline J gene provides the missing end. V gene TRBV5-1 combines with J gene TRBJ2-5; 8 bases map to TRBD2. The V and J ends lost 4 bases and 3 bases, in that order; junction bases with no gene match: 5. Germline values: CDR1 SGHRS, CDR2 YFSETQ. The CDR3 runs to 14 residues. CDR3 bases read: TGCGCCAGCAGCCTGATTAGCGGGGAAGAGACC. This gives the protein CASSLISGEET. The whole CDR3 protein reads CASSLISGEETQYF. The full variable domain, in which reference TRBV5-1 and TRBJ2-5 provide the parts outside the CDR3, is KAGVTQTPRYLIKTRGQQVTLSCSPISGHRSVSWYQQTPGQGLQFLFEYFSETQRNKGNFPGRFSGRQFSNSRSEMNVSTLELGDSALYLCASSLISGEETQYFGPGTRLLVL.

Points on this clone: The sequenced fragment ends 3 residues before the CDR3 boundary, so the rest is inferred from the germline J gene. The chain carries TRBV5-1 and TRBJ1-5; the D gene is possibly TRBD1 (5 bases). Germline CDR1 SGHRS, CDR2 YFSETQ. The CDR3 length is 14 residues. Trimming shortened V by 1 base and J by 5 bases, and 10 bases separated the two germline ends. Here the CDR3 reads CASSLSGGDQPQHF. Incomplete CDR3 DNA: TGCGCCAGCAGCTTGTCCGGGGGAGATCAGCCC.

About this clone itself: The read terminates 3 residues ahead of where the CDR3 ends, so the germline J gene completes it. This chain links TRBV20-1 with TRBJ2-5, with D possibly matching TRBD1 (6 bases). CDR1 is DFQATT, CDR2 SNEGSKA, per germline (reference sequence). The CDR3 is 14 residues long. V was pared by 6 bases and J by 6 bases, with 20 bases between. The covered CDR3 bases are TGCAGTGCAGTCAGCCCCGTGGGGGCAAAGACC. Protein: CSAVSPVGAKT. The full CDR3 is CSAVSPVGAKTQYF.

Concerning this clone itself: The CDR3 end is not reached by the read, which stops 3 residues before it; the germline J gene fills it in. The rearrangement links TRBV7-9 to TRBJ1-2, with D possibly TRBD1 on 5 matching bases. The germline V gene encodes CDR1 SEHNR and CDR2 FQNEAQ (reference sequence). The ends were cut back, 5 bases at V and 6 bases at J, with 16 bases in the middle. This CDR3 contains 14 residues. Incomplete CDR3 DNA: TGTGCCAGCAGCCGCGACAGATCCATGAATGGC. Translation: CASSRDRSMNG. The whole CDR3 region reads CASSRDRSMNGYTF. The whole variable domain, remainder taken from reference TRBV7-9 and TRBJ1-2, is DTGVSQNPRHKITKRGQNVTFRCDPISEHNRLYWYRQTLGQGPEFLTYFQNEAQLEKSRLLSDRFSAERPKGSFSTLEIQRTEQGDSAMYLCASSRDRSMNGYTFGSGTRLTVV.

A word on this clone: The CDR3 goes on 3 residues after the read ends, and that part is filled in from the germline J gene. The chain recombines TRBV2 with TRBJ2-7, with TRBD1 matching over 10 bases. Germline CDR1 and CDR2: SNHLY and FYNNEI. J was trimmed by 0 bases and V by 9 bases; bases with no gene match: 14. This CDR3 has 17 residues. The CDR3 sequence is CAREGRTGGEGSYEQYF. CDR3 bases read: TGTGCCAGAGAGGGGAGGACAGGGGGAGAGGGCTCCTACGAG.

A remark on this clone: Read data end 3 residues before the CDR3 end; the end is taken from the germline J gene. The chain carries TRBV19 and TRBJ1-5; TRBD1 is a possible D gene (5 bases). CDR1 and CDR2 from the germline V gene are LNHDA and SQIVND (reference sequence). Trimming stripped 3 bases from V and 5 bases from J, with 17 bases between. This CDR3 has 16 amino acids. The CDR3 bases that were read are TGTGCCAGTAGTATGAGACGGGGGTACAATGATCAGCCC. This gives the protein CASSMRRGYNDQP. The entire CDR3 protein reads CASSMRRGYNDQPQHF.

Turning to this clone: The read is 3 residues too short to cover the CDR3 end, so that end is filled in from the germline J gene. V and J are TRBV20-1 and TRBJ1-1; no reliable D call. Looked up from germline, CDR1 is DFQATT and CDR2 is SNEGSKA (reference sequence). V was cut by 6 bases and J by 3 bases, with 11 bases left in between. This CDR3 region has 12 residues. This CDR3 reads CSAPDRDTEAFF. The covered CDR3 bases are TGCAGTGCCCCAGATCGGGACACTGAA.

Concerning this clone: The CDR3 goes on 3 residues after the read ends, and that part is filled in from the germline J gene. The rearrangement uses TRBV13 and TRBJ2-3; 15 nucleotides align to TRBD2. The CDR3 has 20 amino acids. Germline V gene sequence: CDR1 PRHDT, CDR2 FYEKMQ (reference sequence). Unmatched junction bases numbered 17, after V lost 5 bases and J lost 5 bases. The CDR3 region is CASSPRLGLAGGPDRDTQYF. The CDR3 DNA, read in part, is TGTGCCAGCAGCCCGCGGCTTGGACTAGCGGGGGGGCCTGACCGAGATACG.

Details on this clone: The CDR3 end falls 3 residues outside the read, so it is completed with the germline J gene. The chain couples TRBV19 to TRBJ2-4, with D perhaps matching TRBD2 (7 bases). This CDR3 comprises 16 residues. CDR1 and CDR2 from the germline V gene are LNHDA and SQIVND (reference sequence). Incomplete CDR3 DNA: TGTGCCAGTAGTATCGTTCAGGGGAGGGGAAACTATGGT. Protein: CASSIVQGRGNYG. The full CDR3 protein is CASSIVQGRGNYGQYF.